These T cell receptor beta chains were read from a single sample in a study of Graves' ophthalmopathy and Graves' hyperthyroidism. TCRdb analysed the multiplex PCR reads with MiXCR anew, one entry per CDR3 protein. The sample includes 650,000 to 800,000 distinct CDR3 sequences, roughly 41% seen only once; the top ten take roughly 3.5%. Sequencing input: peripheral blood. These receptors originate from an adult man with Graves' ophthalmopathy. CDR3s include the opening cysteine and the closing phenylalanine or tryptophan. Fields, in order: V gene, CDR3 length, clone size, D gene, J gene, CDR3 protein, CDR3 DNA. D genes are given only for firm matches. Expanded clones are given a class, and other clones once, few, many or no size at all.

>TRBV6-4|13|NA|NA|TRBJ2-7
CASRDSGYYEQYF
TGTGCCAGCCGGGACTCAGGGTACTACGAGCAGTACTTC
>TRBV6-5|16|NA|NA|TRBJ2-5
CASSYSRSLGQETQYF
TGTGCCAGCAGTTACTCGAGGAGTTTGGGGCAAGAGACCCAGTACTTC
>TRBV15|17|NA|TRBD1|TRBJ2-2
CATSSQESDRGTGELFF
TGTGCCACCAGCAGCCAAGAATCCGACAGGGGCACCGGGGAGCTGTTTTTT
>TRBV24-1|14|many|TRBD1|TRBJ1-1
CATRGQGGGTEAFF
TGTGCCACCAGGGGACAGGGAGGGGGCACTGAAGCTTTCTTT
>TRBV25-1|15|NA|TRBD1|TRBJ1-6
CASSENQGAWSPLHF
TGTGCCAGCAGTGAAAATCAGGGGGCATGGTCACCCCTCCACTTT
>TRBV29-1|13|NA|TRBD1|TRBJ1-2
CSAEDRGRNGYTF
TGCAGCGCCGAGGACAGGGGGCGGAATGGCTACACCTTC
>TRBV7-6|16|NA|TRBD2|TRBJ2-5
CASSLTGGPVFETQYF
TGTGCCAGCAGCTTAACGGGAGGGCCGGTCTTTGAGACCCAGTACTTC
>TRBV10-3|11|few|NA|TRBJ2-1
CAITSGNEQFF
TGTGCCATCACCAGCGGCAATGAGCAGTTCTTC
>TRBV30|15|NA|NA|TRBJ1-1
CAWSVLDSMNTEAFF
TGTGCCTGGAGTGTATTGGACAGCATGAACACTGAAGCTTTCTTT
>TRBV10-3|12|NA|TRBD1|TRBJ1-5
CASLPGQGGQHF
TGTGCCAGCCTCCCGGGACAGGGGGGACAGCATTTT
>TRBV2|13|many|NA|TRBJ1-2
CASMVREVYGYTF
TGTGCCAGCATGGTGAGGGAGGTCTATGGCTACACCTTC
>TRBV10-3|15|NA|NA|TRBJ2-7
CASSGRRAFSYEQYF
TGTGCCAGCAGTGGAAGGAGGGCCTTCTCCTACGAGCAGTACTTC
>TRBV2|15|few|NA|TRBJ2-2
CASSERASQNGELFF
TGTGCCAGCAGTGAGAGGGCTAGTCAGAACGGGGAGCTGTTTTTT
>TRBV15|18|NA|TRBD2|TRBJ2-3
CATSRGASRLAGADTQYF
TGTGCCACCAGCAGAGGGGCCAGTAGACTAGCGGGGGCAGATACGCAGTATTTT
>TRBV2|13|many|TRBD1|TRBJ2-2
CASSAGQAWELFF
TGTGCCAGCAGCGCCGGACAGGCTTGGGAGCTGTTTTTT
>TRBV9|14|NA|NA|TRBJ1-3
CASSRTPSGNTIYF
TGTGCCAGCAGCCGGACACCCTCTGGAAACACCATATATTTT
>TRBV7-2|13|few|TRBD1|TRBJ2-7
CAWSPGTGGEQYF
TGTGCCTGGAGCCCCGGGACAGGAGGCGAGCAGTACTTC
>TRBV6-6|14|NA|NA|TRBJ2-2
CASSKLGNTGELFF
TGTGCCAGCAGCAAACTAGGGAACACCGGGGAGCTGTTTTTT
>TRBV19|15|NA|NA|TRBJ2-6
CASREGVAGANVLTF
TGTGCCAGTAGGGAAGGGGTTGCTGGGGCCAACGTCCTGACTTTC
>TRBV20-1|17|many|TRBD1|TRBJ1-5
CSARGPRTGESNQPQHF
TGCAGTGCTAGAGGGCCGAGGACAGGGGAAAGCAATCAGCCCCAGCATTTT
>TRBV29-1|14|NA|TRBD2|TRBJ2-3
CSVEGGGGEDTQYF
TGCAGCGTTGAAGGCGGGGGGGGGGAAGATACGCAGTATTTT
>TRBV2|14|NA|NA|TRBJ2-1
CASTRQSSYNEQFF
TGTGCCAGCACCAGACAAAGCTCCTACAATGAGCAGTTCTTC
>TRBV5-1|16|many|NA|TRBJ1-2
CASSPRFWVTDYGYTF
TGCGCCAGCAGCCCCCGTTTTTGGGTCACCGACTATGGCTACACCTTC
>TRBV7-3|12|many|NA|TRBJ1-2
CASSSDGLGYTF
TGTGCCAGCAGCTCCGACGGTCTAGGCTACACCTTC
>TRBV7-9|14|NA|TRBD2|TRBJ2-7
CASSPGLGGYEQYF
TGTGCCAGCAGCCCAGGGTTGGGGGGGTACGAGCAGTACTTC
>TRBV10-3|13|NA|NA|TRBJ2-7
CASISRQTYEQYF
TGTGCCAGCATTTCGAGGCAAACCTACGAGCAGTACTTC
>TRBV7-2|14|few|NA|TRBJ1-1
CASSLPSLGTEAFF
TGTGCCAGCAGCTTACCTTCACTGGGCACTGAAGCTTTCTTT
>TRBV29-1|13|many|TRBD2|TRBJ2-2
CSVSAGDTGELFF
TGCAGCGTGTCAGCGGGAGATACCGGGGAGCTGTTTTTT
>TRBV29-1|16|NA|TRBD1|TRBJ2-6
CSVLTGGVVGANALAF
TGCAGCGTTTTGACAGGGGGCGTCGTTGGGGCCAACGCCCTGGCTTTC